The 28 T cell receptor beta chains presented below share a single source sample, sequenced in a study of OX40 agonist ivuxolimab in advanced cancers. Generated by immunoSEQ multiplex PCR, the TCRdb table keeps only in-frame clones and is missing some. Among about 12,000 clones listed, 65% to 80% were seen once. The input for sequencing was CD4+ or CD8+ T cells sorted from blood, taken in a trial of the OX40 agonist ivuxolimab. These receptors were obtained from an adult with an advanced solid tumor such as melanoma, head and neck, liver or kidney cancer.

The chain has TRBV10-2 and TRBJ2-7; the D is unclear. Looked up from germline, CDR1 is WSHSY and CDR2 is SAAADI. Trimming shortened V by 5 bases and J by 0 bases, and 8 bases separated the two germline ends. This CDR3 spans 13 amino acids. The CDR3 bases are TGCGCCAGCAGTATTGACATCTCCTACGAGCAGTACTTC. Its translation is CASSIDISYEQYF.

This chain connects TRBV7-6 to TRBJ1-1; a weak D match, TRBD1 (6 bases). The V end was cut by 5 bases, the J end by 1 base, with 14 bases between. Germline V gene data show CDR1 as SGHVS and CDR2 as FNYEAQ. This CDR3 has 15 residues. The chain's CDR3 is CASSPRGVENTEAFF. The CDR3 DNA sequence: TGTGCCAGCAGCCCGAGGGGGGTTGAGAACACTGAAGCTTTCTTT.

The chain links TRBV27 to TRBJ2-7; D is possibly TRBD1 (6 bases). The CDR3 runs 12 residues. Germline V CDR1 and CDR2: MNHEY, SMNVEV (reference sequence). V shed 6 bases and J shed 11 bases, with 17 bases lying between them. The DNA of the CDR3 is TGTGCCAGCAGCCCCGGACAGACCCCGGAGTACTTC. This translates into CASSPGQTPEYF.

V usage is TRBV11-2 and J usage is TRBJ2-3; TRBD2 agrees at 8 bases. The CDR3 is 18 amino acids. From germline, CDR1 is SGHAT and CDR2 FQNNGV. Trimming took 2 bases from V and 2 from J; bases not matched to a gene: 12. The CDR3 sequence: CASSLWGRAGGSTDTQYF. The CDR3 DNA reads TGTGCCAGCAGCTTATGGGGAAGGGCGGGAGGATCCACAGATACGCAGTATTTT.

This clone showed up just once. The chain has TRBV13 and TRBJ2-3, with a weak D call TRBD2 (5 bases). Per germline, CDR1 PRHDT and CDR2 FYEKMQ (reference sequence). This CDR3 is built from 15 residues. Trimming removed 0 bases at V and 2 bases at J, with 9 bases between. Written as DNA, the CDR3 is TGTGCCAGCAGCTTAGGAGGGAGCTTCACAGATACGCAGTATTTT. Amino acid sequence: CASSLGGSFTDTQYF.

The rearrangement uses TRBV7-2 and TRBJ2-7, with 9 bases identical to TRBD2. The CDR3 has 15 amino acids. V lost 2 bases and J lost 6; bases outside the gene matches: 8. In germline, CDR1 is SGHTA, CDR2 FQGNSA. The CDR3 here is CASSLLAGAPLEQYV. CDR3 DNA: TGTGCCAGCAGCTTATTAGCGGGAGCTCCTCTCGAGCAGTACGTC.

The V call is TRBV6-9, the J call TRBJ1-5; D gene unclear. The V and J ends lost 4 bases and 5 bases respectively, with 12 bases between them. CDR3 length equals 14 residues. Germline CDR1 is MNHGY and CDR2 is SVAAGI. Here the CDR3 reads CASSLGQGYQPQHF. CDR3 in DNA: TGTGCCAGCAGTTTGGGTCAAGGGTATCAGCCCCAGCATTTT.

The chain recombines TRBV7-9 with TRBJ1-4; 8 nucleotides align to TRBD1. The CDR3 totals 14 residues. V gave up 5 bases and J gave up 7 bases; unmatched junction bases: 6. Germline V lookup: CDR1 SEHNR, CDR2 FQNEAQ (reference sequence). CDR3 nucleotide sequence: TGTGCCAGCAGCCCTAGACAGGGGAGTGAAAAACTGTTTTTT. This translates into CASSPRQGSEKLFF.

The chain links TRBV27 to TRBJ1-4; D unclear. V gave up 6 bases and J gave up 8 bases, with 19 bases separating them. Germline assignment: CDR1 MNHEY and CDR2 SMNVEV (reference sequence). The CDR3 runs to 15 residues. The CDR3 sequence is CASRPTKGRREKLFF. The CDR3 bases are TGTGCCAGCAGACCTACCAAGGGCAGGCGGGAAAAACTGTTTTTT.

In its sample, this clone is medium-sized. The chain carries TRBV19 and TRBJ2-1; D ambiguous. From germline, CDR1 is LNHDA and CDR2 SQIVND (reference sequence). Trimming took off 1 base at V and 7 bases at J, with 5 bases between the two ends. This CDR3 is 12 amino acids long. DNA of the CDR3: TGTGCCAGTAGTATAGGCGCGAATGAGCAGTTCTTC. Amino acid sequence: CASSIGANEQFF.

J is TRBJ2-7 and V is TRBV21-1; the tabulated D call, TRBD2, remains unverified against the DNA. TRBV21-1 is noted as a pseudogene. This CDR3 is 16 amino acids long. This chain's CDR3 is CASSGGRGNATYEQYF. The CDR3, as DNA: TGTGCCAGCAGCGGGGGGAGGGGAAATGCTACCTACGAGCAGTACTTC.

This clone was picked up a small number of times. The CDR3 DNA sequence: TGTGCCAGTAAGAGGTACAATGAGCAGTTCTTC. As protein: CASKRYNEQFF. The chain links TRBV19 to TRBJ2-1; D is uncertain. Germline CDR1 LNHDA, CDR2 SQIVND (reference sequence). V was cut by 7 bases and J by 4 bases, with 5 bases left in between. There are 11 residues in the CDR3.

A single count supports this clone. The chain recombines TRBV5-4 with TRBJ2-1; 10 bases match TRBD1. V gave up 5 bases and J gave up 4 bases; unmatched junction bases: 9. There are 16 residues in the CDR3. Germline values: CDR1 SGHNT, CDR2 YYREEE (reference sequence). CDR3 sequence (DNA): TGTGCCAGCAGTTCACCGGGACAGGGGCTTTACAATGAGCAGTTCTTC. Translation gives CASSSPGQGLYNEQFF.

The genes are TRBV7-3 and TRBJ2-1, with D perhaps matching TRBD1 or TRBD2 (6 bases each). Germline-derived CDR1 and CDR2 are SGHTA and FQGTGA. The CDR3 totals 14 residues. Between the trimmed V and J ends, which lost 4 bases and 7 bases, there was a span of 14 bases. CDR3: CASSSPGGVNEQFF. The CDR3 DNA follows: TGTGCCAGCAGCTCCCCCGGGGGCGTAAATGAGCAGTTCTTC.

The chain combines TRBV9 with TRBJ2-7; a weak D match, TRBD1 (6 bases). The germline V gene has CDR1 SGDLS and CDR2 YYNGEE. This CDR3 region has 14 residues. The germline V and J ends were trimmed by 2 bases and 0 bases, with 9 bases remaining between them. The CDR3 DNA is TGTGCCAGCAGCGTGTGGGACAACTCCTACGAGCAGTACTTC. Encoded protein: CASSVWDNSYEQYF.

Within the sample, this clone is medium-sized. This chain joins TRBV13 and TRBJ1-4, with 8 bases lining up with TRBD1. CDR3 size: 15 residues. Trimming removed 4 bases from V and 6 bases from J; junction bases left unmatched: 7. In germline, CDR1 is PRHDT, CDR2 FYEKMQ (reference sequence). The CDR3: CASSSGQGVDEKLFF. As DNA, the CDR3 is TGTGCCAGCAGCTCAGGACAGGGTGTAGATGAAAAACTGTTTTTT.

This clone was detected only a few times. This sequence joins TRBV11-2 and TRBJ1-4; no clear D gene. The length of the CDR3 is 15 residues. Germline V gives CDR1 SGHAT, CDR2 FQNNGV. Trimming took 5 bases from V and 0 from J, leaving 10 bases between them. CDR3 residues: CASSPREATNEKLFF. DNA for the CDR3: TGTGCCAGCAGCCCCCGGGAAGCAACTAATGAAAAACTGTTTTTT.

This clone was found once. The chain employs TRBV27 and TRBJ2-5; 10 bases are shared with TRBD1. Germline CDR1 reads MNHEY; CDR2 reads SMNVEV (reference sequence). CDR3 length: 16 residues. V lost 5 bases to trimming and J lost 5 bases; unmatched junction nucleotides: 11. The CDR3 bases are TGTGCCAGCAGTGTCGGGACAGGGGTCTTCCGGGAGACCCAGTACTTC. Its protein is CASSVGTGVFRETQYF.

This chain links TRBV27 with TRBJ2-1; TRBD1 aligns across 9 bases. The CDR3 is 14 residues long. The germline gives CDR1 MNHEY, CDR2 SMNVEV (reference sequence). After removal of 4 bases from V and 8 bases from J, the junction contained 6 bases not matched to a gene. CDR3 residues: CASSYGTGPDEQFF. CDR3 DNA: TGTGCCAGCAGTTACGGGACAGGGCCGGATGAGCAGTTCTTC.

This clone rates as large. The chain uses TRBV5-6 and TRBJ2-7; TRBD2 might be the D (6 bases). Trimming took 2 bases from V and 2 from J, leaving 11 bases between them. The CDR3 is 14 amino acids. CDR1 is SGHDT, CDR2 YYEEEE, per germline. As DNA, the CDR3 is TGTGCCAGCAGCTTAATCGCTAGCGCCTACGAGCAGTACTTC. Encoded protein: CASSLIASAYEQYF.

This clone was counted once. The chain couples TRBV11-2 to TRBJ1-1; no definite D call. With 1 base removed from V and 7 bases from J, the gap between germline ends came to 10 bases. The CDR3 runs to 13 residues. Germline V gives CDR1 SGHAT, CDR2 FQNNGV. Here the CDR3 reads CASSLVGGDEAFF. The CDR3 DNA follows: TGTGCCAGCAGCTTAGTCGGAGGAGATGAAGCTTTCTTT.

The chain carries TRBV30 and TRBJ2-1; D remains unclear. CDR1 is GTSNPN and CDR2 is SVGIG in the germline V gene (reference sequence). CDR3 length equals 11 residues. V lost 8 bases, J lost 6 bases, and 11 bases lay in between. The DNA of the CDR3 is TGTGCCCACTCTATGGGCAATGAGCAGTTCTTC. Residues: CAHSMGNEQFF.

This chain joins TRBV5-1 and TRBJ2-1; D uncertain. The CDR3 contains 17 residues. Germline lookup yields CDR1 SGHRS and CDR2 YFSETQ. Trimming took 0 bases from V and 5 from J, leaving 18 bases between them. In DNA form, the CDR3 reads TGCGCCAGCAGCTTGGAAGTGGTCAGATCTGGGAACAATGAGCAGTTCTTC. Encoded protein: CASSLEVVRSGNNEQFF.

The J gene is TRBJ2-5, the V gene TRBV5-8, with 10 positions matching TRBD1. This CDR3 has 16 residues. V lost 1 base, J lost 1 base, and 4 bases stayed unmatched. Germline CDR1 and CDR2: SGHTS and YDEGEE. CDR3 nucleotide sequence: TGTGCCAGCAGCTTGACCGGGACAGGGGCCCAAGAGACCCAGTACTTC. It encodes CASSLTGTGAQETQYF.

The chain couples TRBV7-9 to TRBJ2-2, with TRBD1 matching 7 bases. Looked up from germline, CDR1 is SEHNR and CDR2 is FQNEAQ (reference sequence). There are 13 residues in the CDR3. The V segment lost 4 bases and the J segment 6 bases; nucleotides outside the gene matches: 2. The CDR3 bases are TGTGCCAGCAGCTCGACAGGGCCCGGGGAGCTGTTTTTT. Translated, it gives CASSSTGPGELFF.

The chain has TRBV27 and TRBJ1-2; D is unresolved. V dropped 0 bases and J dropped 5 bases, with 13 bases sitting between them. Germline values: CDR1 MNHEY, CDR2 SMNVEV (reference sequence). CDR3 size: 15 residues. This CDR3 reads CASSLSAQRPYGYTF. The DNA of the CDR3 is TGTGCCAGCAGTTTATCGGCCCAGAGACCTTATGGCTACACCTTC.

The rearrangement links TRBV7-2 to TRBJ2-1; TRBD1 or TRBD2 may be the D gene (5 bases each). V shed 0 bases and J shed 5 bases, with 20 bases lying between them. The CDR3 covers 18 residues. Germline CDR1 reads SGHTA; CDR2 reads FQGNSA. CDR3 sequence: CASSLASRRGPPHNEQFF. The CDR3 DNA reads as TGTGCCAGCAGCTTAGCCTCAAGACGGGGACCCCCTCACAATGAGCAGTTCTTC.

DNA of the CDR3: TGTGCCAGCAGCTTAGGTCTTGAGACCCAGTACTTC. The encoded protein is CASSLGLETQYF. The chain has TRBV7-8 and TRBJ2-5; D is uncertain. The CDR3 has 12 amino acids. CDR1 SGHVS and CDR2 FQNEAQ come from the germline V gene. Trimming took off 1 base at V and 5 bases at J, with 5 bases between the two ends.